One sample yielded the 23 T cell receptor beta chains listed below, sequenced in a study of vaccination effects on CD4 cells after COVID-19. Assay used: immunoSEQ multiplex PCR; TCRdb lists only in-frame clones, some missing. Of tens of thousands of clones in the sample, 78% were seen once. The ViraFEST assay expanded antigen-specific CD4+ T cells with viral peptide pools before sequencing. Subsequent to roughly 10 days of culture, CD4+ T cells were isolated. Vaccinees lacked prior SARS-CoV-2 infection and tested negative for nucleocapsid antibodies. Their cognate antigens are unknown. This specimen was CD4+ T cells from PBMCs cultured with SARS-CoV-2 spike peptides, taken before COVID-19 vaccination. These receptor sequences come from a human donor who received a COVID-19 vaccine.

This chain uses TRBV3-1 (or the pseudogene TRBV3-2) with TRBJ2-3, with D possibly matching TRBD2 (5 bases). The germline gives CDR1 LGHDT, CDR2 YNNKEL (reference sequence). CDR3 length equals 13 residues. Trimming took 0 bases from V and 10 from J, leaving 11 bases between them. The CDR3 is CASSQEGATPQYF. The CDR3 nucleotides are TGTGCCAGCAGCCAAGAGGGAGCAACCCCGCAGTATTTT.

The chain has TRBV5-1 and TRBJ2-1, with D perhaps matching TRBD1 (6 bases). This CDR3 is built from 16 residues. Germline-derived CDR1 and CDR2 are SGHRS and YFSETQ. Trimming took off 2 bases at V and 6 bases at J, with 18 bases between the two ends. CDR3 bases: TGCGCCAGCAGCTTCCGATGGGGACAATCCCCCAATGAGCAGTTCTTC. This sequence encodes CASSFRWGQSPNEQFF.

The chain carries TRBV5-8 and TRBJ1-1; D call uncertain. With 2 bases removed from V and 1 base from J, the gap between germline ends came to 6 bases. Looked up from germline, CDR1 is SGHTS and CDR2 is YDEGEE. The CDR3 is 13 residues long. In DNA form, the CDR3 reads TGTGCCAGCAGCTTATGGGGGAACACTGAAGCTTTCTTT. It encodes CASSLWGNTEAFF. Full variable domain (outside the CDR3, taken from reference TRBV5-8 and TRBJ1-1): EAGVTQSPTHLIKTRGQQATLRCSPISGHTSVYWYQQALGLGLQFLLWYDEGEERNRGNFPPRFSGRQFPNYSSELNVNALELEDSALYLCASSLWGNTEAFFGQGTRLTVV.

The chain carries TRBV6-6 and TRBJ1-5, with no clear D. Trimming pared 8 bases from V and 0 bases from J, leaving 8 bases between. The CDR3 has 13 residues. Germline CDR1 is MNHNY and CDR2 is SVGAGI (reference sequence). CDR3 DNA: TGTGCCAGCTGGGCGAATAGCAATCAGCCCCAGCATTTT. Protein product: CASWANSNQPQHF.

This chain uses TRBV6-5 with TRBJ1-3; tentatively, D is TRBD1 (5 bases). CDR3 length equals 15 residues. CDR1 MNHEY and CDR2 SVGAGI come from the germline V gene. V shed 5 bases and J shed 0 bases, with 11 bases lying between them. The CDR3 loop reads CASSRDGSSGNTIYF. DNA of the CDR3: TGTGCCAGCAGTCGGGACGGGAGCTCTGGAAACACCATATATTTT.

The chain employs TRBV18 and TRBJ2-5, with TRBD2 as a possible D gene (6 bases). Germline V CDR1 and CDR2: KGHSH, LQKENI. V was cut by 1 base and J by 3 bases, with 18 bases left in between. The CDR3 is 17 residues long. The CDR3 here is CASSPRILSGGEETQYF. CDR3 in DNA: TGTGCCAGCTCACCACGTATTTTAAGTGGAGGGGAAGAGACCCAGTACTTC.

This clone appeared a single time. The chain uses TRBV27 and TRBJ2-6; tentatively, D is TRBD1 (7 bases). CDR3 length: 22 amino acids. The germline CDR1 and CDR2 sequences are MNHEY and SMNVEV (reference sequence). Trimming cost V 5 bases and J 0 bases, with 29 bases left between them. CDR3 DNA: TGTGCCAGCAGTCGCACGCCGTTCCGACAGGGAGGAATATTCTCTGGGGCCAACGTCCTGACTTTC. The encoded protein is CASSRTPFRQGGIFSGANVLTF.

The chain employs TRBV11-2 and TRBJ2-6; D is perhaps TRBD1 (6 bases). Deletions cut 4 bases from V and 0 bases from J, with 10 bases between. The V gene's germline CDR1 is SGHAT and CDR2 FQNNGV. There are 16 residues in the CDR3. CDR3 nucleotides: TGTGCCAGCAGCTCAAGGGGGTACTCTGGGGCCAACGTCCTGACTTTC. Its translation is CASSSRGYSGANVLTF.

The genes are TRBV18 and TRBJ1-1; no firm D call. The CDR3 has 13 amino acids. V lost 4 bases and J lost 1, with 7 bases in between. Germline V gives CDR1 KGHSH, CDR2 LQKENI. The CDR3 loop is CASSRSSNTEAFF. CDR3 in DNA: TGTGCCAGCTCACGTTCATCGAACACTGAAGCTTTCTTT. Filled out from reference TRBV18 and TRBJ1-1, the complete variable domain reads NAGVMQNPRHLVRRRGQEARLRCSPMKGHSHVYWYRQLPEEGLKFMVYLQKENIIDESGMPKERFSAEFPKEGPSILRIQQVVRGDSAAYFCASSRSSNTEAFFGQGTRLTVV.

The chain is built from TRBV6-5 and TRBJ1-2; TRBD1 matches 10 bases. The V gene end was trimmed by 2 bases and the J gene end by 8 bases; junction bases not matched to a gene: 2. CDR3 size: 13 residues. The germline gives CDR1 MNHEY, CDR2 SVGAGI. The CDR3 region has the DNA TGTGCCAGCAGTTACGGGACAGGGGAAGGCTACACCTTC. It specifies CASSYGTGEGYTF.

The J gene is TRBJ2-3, the V gene TRBV6-4, with 10 bases matching TRBD2. The CDR3 loop spans 17 amino acids. Per the germline V gene, CDR1 is MRHNA and CDR2 is SNTAGT. J gave up 1 base and V 6 bases, and 10 bases lay outside the gene matches. The DNA for the CDR3 is TGTGCCAGCAGCCCCAAAAACCTAGCGGGGGGCACAGATACGCAGTATTTT. Its protein is CASSPKNLAGGTDTQYF.

The chain has TRBV7-3 and TRBJ1-2; TRBD1 matches 9 bases. The germline V gene has CDR1 SGHTA and CDR2 FQGTGA. This CDR3 comprises 17 residues. V lost 1 base to trimming and J lost 7 bases; unmatched junction nucleotides: 13. The CDR3 loop is CASSLILGTGIPFGYTF. The CDR3 DNA sequence: TGTGCCAGCAGCTTAATCCTCGGGACAGGGATCCCCTTTGGCTACACCTTC.

The CDR3 coding sequence is TGTGCCAGAAGCTCTCCTCGACAGGGGGCGCTTTATGGCTACACCTTC. This sequence encodes CARSSPRQGALYGYTF. The rearrangement uses TRBV5-3 and TRBJ1-2; TRBD1 agrees at 10 bases. TRBV5-3 is an ORF, and what it does is uncertain. With 3 bases clipped from V and 5 bases from J, the junction kept 10 bases outside the gene matches. The CDR3 totals 16 residues.

This clone was seen more than once but under ten times. The V call is TRBV20-1, the J call TRBJ1-2, with TRBD1 matching 9 bases. CDR1 is DFQATT, CDR2 SNEGSKA, per germline (reference sequence). This CDR3 has 12 residues. J gave up 10 bases and V 3 bases, and 6 bases lay outside the gene matches. The CDR3 DNA reads TGCAGTGCTAGTACGGGACAGGGAGTCTACACCTTC. This codes for CSASTGQGVYTF.

This clone turned up a few times. This chain connects TRBV2 to TRBJ2-3; tentatively, D is TRBD1 (6 bases). The germline V gene has CDR1 SNHLY and CDR2 FYNNEI. The CDR3 runs 14 residues. The ends were cut back, 6 bases at V and 2 bases at J, with 12 bases in the middle. In nucleotides, the CDR3 is TGTGCCAGCAGCAGAGGGACAATCACAGATACGCAGTATTTT. Translation gives CASSRGTITDTQYF.

CDR3 DNA sequence: TGTGCCTGGAGTGGGGGAAGGACGGCGTCTTATTCACCCCTCCACTTT. Its translation: CAWSGGRTASYSPLHF. V usage is TRBV30 and J usage is TRBJ1-6; D unresolved. Trimming stripped 1 base from V and 8 bases from J, with 18 bases between. The CDR3 has 16 residues. CDR1 and CDR2 (germline): GTSNPN, SVGIG (reference sequence). Variable domain in full (rest from reference TRBV30 and TRBJ1-6): SQTIHQWPATLVQPVGSPLSLECTVEGTSNPNLYWYRQAAGRGLQLLFYSVGIGQISSEVPQNLSASRPQDRQFILSSKKLLLSDSGFYLCAWSGGRTASYSPLHFGNGTRLTVT.

In regard to this clone: Other DNA sequences in the sample encode the same CDR3. The chain has TRBV19 and TRBJ2-2, with a weak D call TRBD1 (6 bases). The V and J ends lost 3 bases and 2 bases respectively, with 10 bases between them. Germline V gene data show CDR1 as LNHDA and CDR2 as SQIVND (reference sequence). CDR3 size: 15 residues. CDR3 sequence reads: CASSIRGGNTGELFF. CDR3 in DNA: TGTGCCAGTAGTATCCGTGGGGGCAACACCGGGGAGCTGTTTTTT.

This chain joins TRBV5-1 and TRBJ2-4, with D perhaps matching TRBD1 (7 bases). CDR1 SGHRS and CDR2 YFSETQ come from the germline V gene. The CDR3 runs to 13 residues. The V and J ends lost 5 bases and 10 bases respectively, with 16 bases between them. The CDR3 loop is CASRRDSPEIQYF. DNA of the CDR3: TGCGCCAGCAGGCGGGACAGCCCCGAAATTCAGTACTTC.

This clone has only one observation. This chain joins TRBV10-3 and TRBJ1-2; possibly TRBD1 for D (6 bases). Trimming took off 0 bases at V and 2 bases at J, with 13 bases between the two ends. CDR3 length: 16 residues. Germline CDR1 ENHRY, CDR2 SYGVKD. CDR3 bases: TGTGCCATCAGTGAGTCAGGGGGAACTGACAACTATGGCTACACCTTC. This encodes CAISESGGTDNYGYTF.

The chain recombines TRBV19 with TRBJ1-3, with D hard to call. The germline gives CDR1 LNHDA, CDR2 SQIVND (reference sequence). V lost 6 bases and J lost 4, with 19 bases in between. CDR3 length: 16 residues. CDR3 bases: TGTGCCAGTAGCGCCTCCGCCAATTCGTACGGAAACACCATATATTTT. It yields the protein CASSASANSYGNTIYF.

This sequence joins TRBV7-2 and TRBJ1-2; D gene ambiguous. The CDR3 runs 14 residues. V was trimmed by 4 bases and J by 8 bases, leaving 17 bases between them. Germline V lookup: CDR1 SGHTA, CDR2 FQGNSA. The CDR3 DNA follows: TGTGCCAGCAGCTCCTACCTTGACCCCAAGGGCTACACCTTC. Amino acid sequence: CASSSYLDPKGYTF.

The chain employs TRBV7-9 and TRBJ2-7; D may correspond to TRBD1 or TRBD2 (6 bases each). CDR1 is SEHNR, CDR2 FQNEAQ, per germline (reference sequence). The CDR3 contains 15 residues. Trimming took off 5 bases at V and 3 bases at J, with 17 bases between the two ends. The CDR3 DNA follows: TGTGCCAGCAGCCGCGGAGGGGGACGGTACTACGAGCAGTACGTC. As protein: CASSRGGGRYYEQYV.

The sample holds one count of this clone. This chain connects TRBV28 to TRBJ2-1; 8 bases align to TRBD2. Trimming removed 5 bases from V and 9 bases from J; junction bases left unmatched: 6. Germline values: CDR1 MDHEN, CDR2 SYDVKM. The CDR3 extends over 13 amino acids. CDR3 loop: CASSQPGRGEQFF. In nucleotides, the CDR3 is TGTGCCAGCAGTCAACCCGGGAGGGGTGAGCAGTTCTTC.